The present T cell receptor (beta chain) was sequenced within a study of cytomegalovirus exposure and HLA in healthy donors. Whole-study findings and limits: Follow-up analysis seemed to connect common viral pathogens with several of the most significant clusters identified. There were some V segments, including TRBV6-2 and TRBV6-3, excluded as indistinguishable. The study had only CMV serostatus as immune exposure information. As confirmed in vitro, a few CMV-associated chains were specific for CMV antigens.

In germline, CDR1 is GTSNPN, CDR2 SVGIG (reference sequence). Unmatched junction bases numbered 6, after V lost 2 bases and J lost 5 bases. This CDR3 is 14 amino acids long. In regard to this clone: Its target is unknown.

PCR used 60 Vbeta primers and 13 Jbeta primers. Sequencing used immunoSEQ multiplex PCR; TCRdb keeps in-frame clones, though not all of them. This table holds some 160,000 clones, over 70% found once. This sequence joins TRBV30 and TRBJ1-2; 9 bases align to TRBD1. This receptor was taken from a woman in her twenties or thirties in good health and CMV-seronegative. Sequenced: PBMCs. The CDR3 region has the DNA TGTGCCTGGAGTACAGGGGGCTGGGGGTATGGCTACACCTTC. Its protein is CAWSTGGWGYGYTF.